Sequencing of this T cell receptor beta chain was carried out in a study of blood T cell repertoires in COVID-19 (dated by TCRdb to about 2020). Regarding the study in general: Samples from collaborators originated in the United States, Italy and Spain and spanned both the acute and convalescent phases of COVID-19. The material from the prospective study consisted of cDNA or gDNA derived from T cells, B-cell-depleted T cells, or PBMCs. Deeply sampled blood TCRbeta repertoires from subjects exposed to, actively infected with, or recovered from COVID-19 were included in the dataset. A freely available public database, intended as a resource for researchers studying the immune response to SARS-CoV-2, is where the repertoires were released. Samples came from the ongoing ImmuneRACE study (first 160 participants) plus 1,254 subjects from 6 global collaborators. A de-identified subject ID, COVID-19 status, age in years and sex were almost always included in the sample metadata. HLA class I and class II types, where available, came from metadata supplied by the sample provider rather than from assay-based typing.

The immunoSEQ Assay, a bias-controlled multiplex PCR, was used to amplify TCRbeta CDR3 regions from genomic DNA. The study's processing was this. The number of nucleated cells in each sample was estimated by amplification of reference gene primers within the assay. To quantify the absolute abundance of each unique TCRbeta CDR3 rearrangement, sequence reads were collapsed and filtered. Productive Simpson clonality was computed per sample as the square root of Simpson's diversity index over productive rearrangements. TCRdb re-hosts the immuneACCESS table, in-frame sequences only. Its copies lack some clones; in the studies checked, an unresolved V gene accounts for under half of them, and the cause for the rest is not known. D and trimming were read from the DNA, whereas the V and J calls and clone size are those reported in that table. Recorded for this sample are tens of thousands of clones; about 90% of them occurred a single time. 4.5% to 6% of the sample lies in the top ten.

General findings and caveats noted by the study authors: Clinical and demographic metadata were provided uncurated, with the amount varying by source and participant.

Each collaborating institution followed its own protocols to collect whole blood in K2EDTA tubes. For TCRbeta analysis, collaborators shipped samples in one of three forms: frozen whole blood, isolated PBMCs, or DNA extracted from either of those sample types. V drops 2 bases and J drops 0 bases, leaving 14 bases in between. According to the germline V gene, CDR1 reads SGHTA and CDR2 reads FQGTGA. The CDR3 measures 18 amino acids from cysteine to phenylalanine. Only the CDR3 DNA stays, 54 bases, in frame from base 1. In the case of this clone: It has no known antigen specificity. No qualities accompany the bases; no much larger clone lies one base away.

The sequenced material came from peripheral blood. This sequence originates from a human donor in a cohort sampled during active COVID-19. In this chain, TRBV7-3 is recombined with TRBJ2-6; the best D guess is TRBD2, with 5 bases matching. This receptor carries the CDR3 CASSLGSGGGSGANVLTF. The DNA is TGTGCCAGCAGCTTAGGGTCCGGAGGAGGCTCTGGGGCCAACGTCCTGACTTTC.